This TCR beta chain was sequenced in a study of T-cell reconstitution after alpha-beta-depleted transplantation in children. As it was prepared, the TCRbeta library received unique molecular identifiers. TCRdb independently ran MiXCR on the PCR reads; one entry per CDR3 protein. The profile shows 110,000 or so distinct CDR3 sequences, approximately 6% of them singletons. Note on this clonotype: Its antigen is not known.

Trimming took 2 bases from V and 4 from J; bases not matched to a gene: 2. This CDR3 is 13 amino acids long. Germline V lookup: CDR1 ENHRY, CDR2 SYGVKD. Overall study findings and caveats: Several hundred graft clones that had expanded were reportedly the source of alpha-beta T cells about two months after transplant. Hyperexpanded clones declined; after one year, newly produced T cells mostly supplied diversity. Elevated TCRbeta diversity at day 60 was traced, in some patients, to surviving recipient T cells and thymic progenitors.

The V call is TRBV10-3, the J call TRBJ2-7; the match to TRBD2 covers 7 bases. The sequencing here drew on PBMCs, mostly from graft donor cells, taken 360 days after TCRalphabeta/CD19-depleted stem cell transplant. The receptor's source is a male patient under 10 years old who had a stem cell transplant for acute lymphoblastic leukemia, so the T cells may come from the graft donor. The CDR3 DNA reads as TGTGCCATCAGTGAGCTGGGGGGGTACGAGCAGTACTTC. This sequence encodes CAISELGGYEQYF.